The clone carrying this T cell receptor (beta chain) was detected only a few times. The source of the sample is a study of T-cell reconstitution after alpha-beta-depleted transplantation in children. The CDR3 has 16 residues. The library targeted TCRbeta and was prepared with unique molecular identifiers. TCRdb reprocessed the PCR reads via MiXCR and lists one record per CDR3 protein. The profile shows about 610,000 distinct CDR3 sequences, roughly 10% of them singletons. This chain links TRBV21-1 with TRBJ2-7; the table names TRBD1, a call not compared with the DNA. TRBV21-1 is given as a pseudogene. The TCR comes from a human donor who donated a stem cell graft to a child with acute myeloid leukemia. Material: PBMCs from the stem cell graft donor, obtained from the stem cell graft. The CDR3 spells CASSKVPIGGDYEQYF. The CDR3 bases are TGTGCCAGCAGCAAAGTACCTATTGGGGGTGACTACGAGCAGTACTTC.